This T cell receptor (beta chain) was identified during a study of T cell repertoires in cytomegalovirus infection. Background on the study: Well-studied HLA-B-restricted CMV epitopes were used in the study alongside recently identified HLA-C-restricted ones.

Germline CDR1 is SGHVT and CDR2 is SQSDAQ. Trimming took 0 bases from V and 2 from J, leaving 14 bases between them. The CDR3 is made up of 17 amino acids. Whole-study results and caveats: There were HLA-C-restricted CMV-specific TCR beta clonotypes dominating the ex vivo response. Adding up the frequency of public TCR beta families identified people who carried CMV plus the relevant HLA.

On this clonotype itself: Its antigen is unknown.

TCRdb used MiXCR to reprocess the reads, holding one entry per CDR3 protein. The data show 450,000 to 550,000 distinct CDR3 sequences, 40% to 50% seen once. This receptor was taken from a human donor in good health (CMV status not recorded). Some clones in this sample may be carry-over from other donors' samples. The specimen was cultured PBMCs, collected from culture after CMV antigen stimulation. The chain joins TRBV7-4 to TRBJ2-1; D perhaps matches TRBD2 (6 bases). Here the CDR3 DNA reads TGTGCCAGCAGCTTAGCGTGGAGGGGAGAGGCCTACAATGAGCAGTTCTTC. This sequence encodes CASSLAWRGEAYNEQFF.